These 26 T cell receptor beta chains came from one sample sequenced in a study of beta chain features in type 1 diabetes. These receptors have no identified antigens. What was sequenced were expressed TCRB transcripts, since all of the isolated RNA had been reverse transcribed. Produced via immunoSEQ multiplex PCR; TCRdb's table is partial and in-frame only. Among 300,000 or so clones, approximately 12% were seen once, and the ten largest hold roughly 0.015%. Study-wide results and limits: Across all four CD4+ subsets, people with type 1 diabetes showed modestly shorter TCRB CDR3s.

Input material: naive CD4+ T cells from blood. Receptors originate from a woman between 18 and 30 years old with type 1 diabetes.

The chain's CDR3 is CASSLERTSGRRDEQFF. DNA of the CDR3: TGTGCCAGCAGCTTAGAGCGGACTAGCGGGAGGAGGGATGAGCAGTTCTTC. This chain connects TRBV7-3 to TRBJ2-1; 14 bases agree with TRBD2. V shed 2 bases and J 8 bases; nucleotides not matched to a gene: 8. CDR3 length: 17 amino acids. Germline CDR1 is SGHTA and CDR2 is FQGTGA.

There are a few counts of this clone. J is TRBJ2-7 and V is TRBV5-6; D possibly corresponds to TRBD2 (6 bases). Trimming removed 4 bases from V and 2 bases from J, with 10 bases in between. This CDR3 has 13 amino acids. Per the germline V gene, CDR1 is SGHDT and CDR2 is YYEEEE. The CDR3 sequence: CASSTGTPYEQYV. The CDR3 DNA follows: TGTGCCAGCAGCACCGGGACTCCCTACGAGCAGTACGTC.

This clone was counted a few times. The genes are TRBV2 and TRBJ1-2; D gene uncertain. CDR3 length: 13 residues. V lost 6 bases and J 9 bases, leaving 17 bases between the germline ends. In germline, CDR1 is SNHLY, CDR2 FYNNEI. The DNA for the CDR3 is TGTGCCAGCAGCCTAGCAGAGTTTTTGAGCTACACCTTC. This sequence encodes CASSLAEFLSYTF.

The rearrangement uses TRBV12-5 and TRBJ2-1, with 9 positions matching TRBD2. The germline V gene has CDR1 LGHNT and CDR2 FRNRAP. The V gene end was trimmed by 0 bases and the J gene end by 12 bases; junction bases not matched to a gene: 12. The CDR3 loop spans 16 amino acids. In DNA, the CDR3 is TGTGCTAGTGGTTTGGTAGTTAGCGGGAGTGAGGTAGTGCAGTTCTTC. Amino acid sequence: CASGLVVSGSEVVQFF.

This clone was detected a few times. The chain employs TRBV30 and TRBJ1-1; D is unclear. Germline V gene lookup returns CDR1 GTSNPN and CDR2 SVGIG (reference sequence). V was trimmed by 0 bases and J by 3 bases, leaving 14 bases between them. The CDR3 runs 15 residues. In DNA, the CDR3 is TGTGCCTGGAGTGTAGGCCGAGGGCGGGACACTGAAGCTTTCTTT. Its translation: CAWSVGRGRDTEAFF.

This clone turned up a few times. The J gene is TRBJ2-6, the V gene TRBV2; possible D gene TRBD1, 6 bases. Trimming stripped 8 bases from V and 1 base from J, with 9 bases between. The germline CDR1 and CDR2 sequences are SNHLY and FYNNEI. There are 14 residues in the CDR3. CDR3 in amino acids: CASEQGSGANVLTF. The CDR3 nucleotides are TGTGCCAGCGAGCAGGGGTCTGGGGCCAACGTCCTGACTTTC.

A few counts support this clone. The V gene is TRBV30, the J gene TRBJ2-6; D is perhaps TRBD2 (5 bases). This CDR3 spans 14 amino acids. The germline V and J ends were trimmed by 0 bases and 2 bases, with 5 bases remaining between them. From germline, CDR1 is GTSNPN and CDR2 SVGIG (reference sequence). The CDR3 DNA reads as TGTGCCTGGAGTGTGAGGGCTGGGGCCAACGTCCTGACTTTC. This codes for CAWSVRAGANVLTF.

This rearrangement joins TRBV9 to TRBJ1-4; no definite D call. Germline loops: CDR1 SGDLS, CDR2 YYNGEE. CDR3 length equals 14 residues. V was shortened by 4 bases and J by 0 bases, with 7 bases between the two germline ends. The CDR3 loop reads CASSRTATNEKLFF. In DNA form, the CDR3 reads TGTGCCAGCAGCCGGACTGCAACTAATGAAAAACTGTTTTTT.

Written as DNA, the CDR3 is TGTGCCAGCAGCGTAGGGGCGAGAAGAGCTACAGATACGCAGTATTTT. Translating gives CASSVGARRATDTQYF. The rearrangement uses TRBV9 and TRBJ2-3; no reliable D call. The germline V and J ends were trimmed by 0 bases and 3 bases, with 14 bases remaining between them. Looked up from germline, CDR1 is SGDLS and CDR2 is YYNGEE. The CDR3 length is 16 residues.

This chain connects TRBV5-6 to TRBJ1-1; tentatively, D is TRBD1 (5 bases). The CDR3 sequence is 15 residues long. With 5 bases removed from V and 0 bases from J, the gap between germline ends came to 14 bases. Germline V gene lookup returns CDR1 SGHDT and CDR2 YYEEEE. The CDR3 nucleotides are TGTGCCAGCAGATATACGGGGGGGATGAACACTGAAGCTTTCTTT. Translated, it gives CASRYTGGMNTEAFF.

This clone was seen more than once but under ten times. The rearrangement joins TRBV6-6 to TRBJ2-7, with 7 bases aligning to TRBD2. The CDR3 has 12 amino acids. Germline-derived CDR1 and CDR2 are MNHNY and SVGAGI (reference sequence). With V trimmed by 2 bases and J by 7 bases, 2 bases remained unmatched. CDR3 bases: TGTGCCAGCAGTTACGCGGGAGAGGAGCAGTACGTC. Translated: CASSYAGEEQYV.

This clone was picked up a small number of times. Here the CDR3 DNA reads TGTGCCAGCAGCTTAACTAGCGGGAGTGCAGATACGCAGTATTTT. Its protein product is CASSLTSGSADTQYF. This chain connects TRBV7-9 to TRBJ2-3; the match to TRBD2 covers 11 bases. The CDR3 extends over 15 amino acids. The V gene end was trimmed by 2 bases and the J gene end by 4 bases; junction bases not matched to a gene: 2. Germline CDR1 is SEHNR and CDR2 is FQNEAQ (reference sequence).

CDR3 DNA sequence: TGCAGCGTTGTTACCCCGGGACTCTATCGGTACGAGCAGTACTTC. It translates to CSVVTPGLYRYEQYF. The chain recombines TRBV29-1 with TRBJ2-7, with D possibly matching TRBD2 (6 bases). The V end was cut by 4 bases, the J end by 4 bases, with 20 bases between. CDR3 length: 15 residues. Germline V gene data show CDR1 as SQVTM and CDR2 as ANQGSEA.

The chain links TRBV5-6 to TRBJ2-3, with D hard to call. This CDR3 contains 15 residues. CDR1 is SGHDT, CDR2 YYEEEE, per germline. The ends were cut back, 0 bases at V and 4 bases at J, with 12 bases in the middle. The chain's CDR3 is CASSLGGQVSDTQYF. CDR3 DNA sequence: TGTGCCAGCAGCTTGGGTGGGCAGGTGTCAGATACGCAGTATTTT. Drawing the rest from reference TRBV5-6 and TRBJ2-3, the complete variable domain is DAGVTQSPTHLIKTRGQQVTLRCSPKSGHDTVSWYQQALGQGPQFIFQYYEEEERQRGNFPDRFSGHQFPNYSSELNVNALLLGDSALYLCASSLGGQVSDTQYFGPGTRLTVL.

V usage is TRBV5-1 and J usage is TRBJ2-3; TRBD2 agrees at 11 bases. Looked up from germline, CDR1 is SGHRS and CDR2 is YFSETQ. V was clipped by 4 bases and J by 4 bases; unmatched bases: 11. This CDR3 contains 17 residues. The CDR3 spells CASSLSGRAVGADTQYF. The CDR3 DNA is TGCGCCAGCAGCCTTAGCGGGAGGGCCGTCGGGGCAGATACGCAGTATTTT.

This sequence joins TRBV7-9 and TRBJ1-1; 7 bases match TRBD1. J was trimmed by 11 bases and V by 5 bases; bases with no gene match: 14. Germline CDR1 SEHNR, CDR2 FQNEAQ (reference sequence). This CDR3 spans 14 amino acids. DNA of the CDR3: TGTGCCAGCAGCCTCCCCAGGGACAGCCCTTTTGCTTTCTTT. Protein sequence: CASSLPRDSPFAFF.

This clone occurred a few times. The V call is TRBV4-2, the J call TRBJ2-7; perhaps TRBD2 as D (7 bases). The CDR3 is 16 amino acids. CDR1 is LGHNA and CDR2 is YNFKEQ in the germline V gene. The V end was cut by 0 bases, the J end by 7 bases, with 19 bases between. DNA of the CDR3: TGTGCCAGCAGCCAAGATCCTAGGGGGAGGGCCGCGGAGCAGTACTTC. The encoded protein is CASSQDPRGRAAEQYF.

The chain is built from TRBV5-4 and TRBJ1-2; 8 bases agree with TRBD1. V shed 5 bases, J shed 4 bases, and the junction held 7 bases outside the gene matches. The CDR3 length is 14 residues. Germline loops: CDR1 SGHNT, CDR2 YYREEE (reference sequence). The CDR3 region is CASSRQGTGYGYTF. The CDR3 region has the DNA TGTGCCAGCAGTCGACAGGGGACGGGCTATGGCTACACCTTC.

The chain joins TRBV11-2 to TRBJ2-5; TRBD1 matches 9 bases. V shed 6 bases and J 2 bases; nucleotides not matched to a gene: 10. The CDR3 sequence is 16 residues long. In germline, CDR1 is SGHAT, CDR2 FQNNGV. The CDR3 bases are TGTGCCAGCAGTTTCACAGGGGGCGCCGAACAAGAGACCCAGTACTTC. Amino acid sequence: CASSFTGGAEQETQYF. Supplemented by reference TRBV11-2 and TRBJ2-5, the full variable domain reads EAGVAQSPRYKIIEKRQSVAFWCNPISGHATLYWYQQILGQGPKLLIQFQNNGVVDDSQLPKDRFSAERLKGVDSTLKIQPAKLEDSAVYLCASSFTGGAEQETQYFGPGTRLLVL.

This clone was seen a handful of times. The chain employs TRBV30 and TRBJ2-7; possibly TRBD1 for D (5 bases). The V gene lost 2 bases and the J gene lost 2 bases, with 13 bases spanning the gap. CDR1 is GTSNPN, CDR2 SVGIG, per germline (reference sequence). The CDR3 is made up of 14 amino acids. The CDR3 sequence: CAWSLGRATYEQYF. CDR3 sequence (DNA): TGTGCCTGGAGTCTGGGCAGGGCTACCTACGAGCAGTACTTC.

This clone was recorded a few times. The chain employs TRBV28 and TRBJ2-7; 8 nucleotides match TRBD1. CDR3 length: 15 amino acids. Germline V gives CDR1 MDHEN, CDR2 SYDVKM. V shed 7 bases, J shed 5 bases, and the junction held 13 bases outside the gene matches. The CDR3 DNA reads TGTGCCAGCACACACTTACAGGGGGGAGTCCACGAGCAGTACTTC. This sequence encodes CASTHLQGGVHEQYF. Combining the CDR3 with reference TRBV28 and TRBJ2-7 gives the whole variable domain DVKVTQSSRYLVKRTGEKVFLECVQDMDHENMFWYRQDPGLGLRLIYFSYDVKMKEKGDIPEGYSVSREKKERFSLILESASTNQTSMYLCASTHLQGGVHEQYFGPGTRLTVT.

This clone turned up a few times. The gene calls are TRBV27 and TRBJ2-6; D might be TRBD1 (6 bases). Germline-derived CDR1 and CDR2 are MNHEY and SMNVEV (reference sequence). The CDR3 is made up of 15 amino acids. The V end lost 6 bases, the J end lost 5 bases, and 14 bases lay between the germline ends. The CDR3 DNA sequence: TGTGCCAGCAGCCGTACAGGGCATCGGGCCAACGTCCTGACTTTC. Its protein is CASSRTGHRANVLTF.

About this clone: The sample has other DNA sequences that encode this CDR3 too. The CDR3 reads CASSLEGGTYNEQFF. CDR3 coding DNA: TGCGCCAGCAGCTTGGAGGGCGGGACCTACAATGAGCAGTTCTTC. The chain combines TRBV5-1 with TRBJ2-1; D is perhaps TRBD2 (6 bases). Trimming shortened V by 0 bases and J by 2 bases, and 9 bases separated the two germline ends. The CDR3 has 15 amino acids. Germline V gene lookup returns CDR1 SGHRS and CDR2 YFSETQ.

This clone came up a few times. The chain has TRBV7-2 and TRBJ1-2; D is perhaps TRBD1 (5 bases). Germline loops: CDR1 SGHTA, CDR2 FQGNSA. The length of the CDR3 is 13 residues. The V and J ends lost 5 bases and 6 bases respectively, with 13 bases between them. DNA for the CDR3: TGTGCCAGCAGCAAACAGGAGATCCATGGCTACACCTTC. It codes for CASSKQEIHGYTF.

There are a few counts of this clone. This chain links TRBV29-1 with TRBJ2-1; D is perhaps TRBD2 (5 bases). The germline V gene encodes CDR1 SQVTM and CDR2 ANQGSEA. This CDR3 has 14 amino acids. V shed 0 bases and J shed 4 bases, with 10 bases lying between them. The DNA of the CDR3 is TGCAGCGTTGAAGATCTGAGAGGGTACAATGAGCAGTTCTTC. It yields the protein CSVEDLRGYNEQFF.

There are a few counts of this clone. The V call is TRBV19, the J call TRBJ2-6, with TRBD2 matching over 10 bases. The J segment lost 0 bases and the V segment lost 5 bases, leaving 7 bases of the junction unmatched. Germline CDR1 and CDR2: LNHDA and SQIVND (reference sequence). This CDR3 is 18 amino acids long. CDR3 in amino acids: CASSGSGRISSGANVLTF. The CDR3 nucleotides are TGTGCCAGTAGTGGTAGCGGGAGGATCTCCTCTGGGGCCAACGTCCTGACTTTC.